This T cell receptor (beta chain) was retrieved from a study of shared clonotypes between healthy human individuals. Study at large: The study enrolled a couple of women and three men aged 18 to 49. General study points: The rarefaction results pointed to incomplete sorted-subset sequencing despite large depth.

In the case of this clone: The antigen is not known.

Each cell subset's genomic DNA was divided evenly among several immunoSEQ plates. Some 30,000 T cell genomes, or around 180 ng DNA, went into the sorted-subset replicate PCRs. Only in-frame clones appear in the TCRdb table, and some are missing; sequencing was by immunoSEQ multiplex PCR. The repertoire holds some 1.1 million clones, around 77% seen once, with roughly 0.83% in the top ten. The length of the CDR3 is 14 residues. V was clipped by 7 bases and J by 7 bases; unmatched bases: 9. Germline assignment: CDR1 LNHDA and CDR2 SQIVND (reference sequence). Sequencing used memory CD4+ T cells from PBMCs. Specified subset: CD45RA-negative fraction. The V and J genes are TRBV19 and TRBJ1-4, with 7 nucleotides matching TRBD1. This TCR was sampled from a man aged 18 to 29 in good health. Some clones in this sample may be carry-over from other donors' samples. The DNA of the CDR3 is TGTGCCAGTACCGACAGGGCAGGAGTTGAAAAACTGTTTTTT. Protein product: CASTDRAGVEKLFF.